The 13 T cell receptor beta chains given below trace back to one sample, sequenced in a study of OX40 agonist ivuxolimab in advanced cancers. Repertoires were generated with immunoSEQ multiplex PCR, while TCRdb's copy carries only in-frame clones and drops some. The sample holds approximately 70,000 clones; more than 70% are singletons and the top ten take around 0.56%. The sequences come from CD4+ or CD8+ T cells sorted from blood, collected in a trial of the OX40 agonist ivuxolimab. The receptor set was obtained from an adult with an advanced solid tumor such as melanoma, head and neck, liver or kidney cancer.

The chain joins TRBV28 to TRBJ1-2; 12 nucleotides line up with TRBD1. The CDR3 spans 17 residues. The germline V gene encodes CDR1 MDHEN and CDR2 SYDVKM. Trimming took 2 bases from V and 7 from J; bases not matched to a gene: 11. The CDR3 region has the DNA TGTGCCAGCAGTTTAGGATACGTGGGGACAGGGGGCGGTGGCTACACCTTC. This translates into CASSLGYVGTGGGGYTF.

V and J are TRBV2 and TRBJ2-5; 10 bases fit TRBD2. The CDR3 is 17 residues long. Germline V gene data show CDR1 as SNHLY and CDR2 as FYNNEI. V lost 1 base and J lost 0; bases outside the gene matches: 5. CDR3 amino acids: CASSEERAGGYQETQYF. The CDR3 DNA reads TGTGCCAGCAGTGAAGAAAGAGCGGGGGGGTACCAAGAGACCCAGTACTTC.

The gene calls are TRBV7-2 and TRBJ2-7; the D call may be TRBD1 or TRBD2 (5 bases each). The V gene lost 5 bases and the J gene lost 2 bases, with 25 bases spanning the gap. Germline-derived CDR1 and CDR2 are SGHTA and FQGNSA. The CDR3 has 18 residues. In DNA form, the CDR3 reads TGTGCCAGCAGCCCGCTAGGTGGGAGAGGGGCTGGGACCTACGAGCAGTACTTC. Encoded protein: CASSPLGGRGAGTYEQYF.

The V gene is TRBV28, the J gene TRBJ2-3; TRBD1 might be the D (5 bases). CDR1 and CDR2 (germline): MDHEN, SYDVKM. Trimming removed 6 bases at V and 6 bases at J, with 13 bases between. The CDR3 is 13 residues long. CDR3 DNA: TGTGCCAGCAGCCCTCAGGGTCGGGATACGCAGTATTTT. This encodes CASSPQGRDTQYF.

The genes are TRBV5-1 and TRBJ1-4; D gene unclear. This CDR3 region has 15 residues. The V end was cut by 4 bases, the J end by 0 bases, with 10 bases between. Germline lookup yields CDR1 SGHRS and CDR2 YFSETQ. The CDR3 DNA sequence: TGCGCCAGCAGCCTATCCCTAGCAACTAATGAAAAACTGTTTTTT. It translates to CASSLSLATNEKLFF.

V and J are TRBV18 and TRBJ1-1; D unresolved. The ends were cut back, 8 bases at V and 0 bases at J, with 10 bases in the middle. Germline CDR1 KGHSH, CDR2 LQKENI. The CDR3 runs 13 residues. As DNA, the CDR3 is TGTGCCAGCCAGTCTGTGATGAACACTGAAGCTTTCTTT. Encoded protein: CASQSVMNTEAFF.

The genes are TRBV6-6 and TRBJ1-5; no reliable D call. CDR1 and CDR2 (germline): MNHNY, SVGAGI (reference sequence). Trimming took off 5 bases at V and 7 bases at J, with 9 bases between the two ends. The CDR3 covers 12 residues. The CDR3 DNA sequence: TGTGCCAGCAGTAACCCGACACAGCCCCAGCATTTT. Protein: CASSNPTQPQHF.

This clone was found once. This chain connects TRBV20-1 to TRBJ1-1, with no clear D. Germline V gene sequence: CDR1 DFQATT, CDR2 SNEGSKA (reference sequence). V was clipped by 6 bases and J by 1 base, with 6 bases between them. CDR3 length: 11 residues. The DNA of the CDR3 is TGCAGTGCGAGGGCGAACACTGAAGCTTTCTTT. Residues: CSARANTEAFF.

Only a few counts were recorded for this clone. The rearrangement joins TRBV6-1 to TRBJ2-7, with D possibly being TRBD1 (6 bases). From germline, CDR1 is MNHNS and CDR2 SASEGT. Trimming shortened V by 1 base and J by 2 bases, and 18 bases separated the two germline ends. CDR3 size: 17 residues. CDR3 protein: CASSEEAHLDRTYEQYF. CDR3 sequence (DNA): TGTGCCAGCAGTGAAGAAGCCCATTTGGACAGAACCTACGAGCAGTACTTC.

V and J are TRBV9 and TRBJ1-2; D not resolved. Looked up from germline, CDR1 is SGDLS and CDR2 is YYNGEE. This CDR3 spans 14 amino acids. Trimming removed 0 bases from V and 0 bases from J, with 6 bases in between. The DNA of the CDR3 is TGTGCCAGCAGCGTAGCAACAGCTAACTATGGCTACACCTTC. It yields the protein CASSVATANYGYTF.

The CDR3 loop is CASSMAGEGYGYTF. In DNA, the CDR3 is TGTGCCAGTAGTATGGCAGGGGAAGGCTATGGCTACACCTTC. The rearrangement links TRBV19 to TRBJ1-2; perhaps TRBD1 as D (6 bases). Germline CDR1 LNHDA, CDR2 SQIVND (reference sequence). Trimming left V 3 bases short and J 4 bases short, with 12 bases between. The CDR3 is 14 residues long.

V usage is TRBV10-3 and J usage is TRBJ1-1; possibly TRBD1 for D (5 bases). The CDR3 consists of 15 residues. The V end was cut by 5 bases, the J end by 5 bases, with 18 bases between. Germline V gene sequence: CDR1 ENHRY, CDR2 SYGVKD. In DNA form, the CDR3 reads TGTGCCATCAGTTTTGGGGGGGTGGGTGATACTGAAGCTTTCTTT. This translates into CAISFGGVGDTEAFF.

This sequence joins TRBV2 and TRBJ1-4, with D possibly TRBD1 on 5 matching bases. V was cut by 7 bases and J by 1 base, with 10 bases left in between. The germline CDR1 and CDR2 sequences are SNHLY and FYNNEI. CDR3 size: 14 residues. The CDR3 here is CASTLQGTNEKLFF. CDR3 sequence (DNA): TGTGCCAGCACCCTTCAGGGAACTAATGAAAAACTGTTTTTT.